This TCR beta chain derives from a study of blood T cell repertoires in COVID-19. The CDR3 runs 14 residues. Looked up from germline, CDR1 is LGHDT and CDR2 is YNNKEL (reference sequence). The V segment lost 4 bases and the J segment 7 bases; nucleotides outside the gene matches: 9. The table came from immunoSEQ multiplex PCR; TCRdb's copy has only in-frame clones and leaves some out. The table lists approximately 250,000 clones, around nine tenths of them singletons, with around 5% in the top ten. V gene TRBV3-1 (or the pseudogene TRBV3-2) combines with J gene TRBJ1-2, with 7 bases that match TRBD1. The clonotype originates from a woman between 55 and 75 years old with COVID-19, enrolled during active disease. The sample taken for sequencing was peripheral blood. Here the CDR3 DNA reads TGTGCCAGCAGCCCAATCCGACAGGGCGGTGGCTACACCTTC. This gives the protein CASSPIRQGGGYTF.